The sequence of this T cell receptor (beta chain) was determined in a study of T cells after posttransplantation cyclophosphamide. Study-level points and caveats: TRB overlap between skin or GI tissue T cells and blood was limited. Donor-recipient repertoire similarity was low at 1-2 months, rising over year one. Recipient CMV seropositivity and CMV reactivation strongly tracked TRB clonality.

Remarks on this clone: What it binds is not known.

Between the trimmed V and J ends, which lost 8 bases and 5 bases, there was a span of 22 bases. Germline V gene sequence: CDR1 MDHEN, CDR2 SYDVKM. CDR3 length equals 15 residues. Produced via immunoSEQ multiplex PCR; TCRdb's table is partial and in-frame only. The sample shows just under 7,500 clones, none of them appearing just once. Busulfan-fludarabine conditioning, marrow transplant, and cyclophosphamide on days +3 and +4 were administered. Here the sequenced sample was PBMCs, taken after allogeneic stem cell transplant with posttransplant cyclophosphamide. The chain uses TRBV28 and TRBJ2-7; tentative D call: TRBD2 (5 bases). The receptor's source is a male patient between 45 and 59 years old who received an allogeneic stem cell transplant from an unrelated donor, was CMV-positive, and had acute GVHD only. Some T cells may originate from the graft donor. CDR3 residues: CASSTNWVISDEQYF. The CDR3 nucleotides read TGTGCCAGCTCGACTAACTGGGTGATCTCGGACGAGCAGTACTTC.